This T cell receptor beta chain was recovered during a study of radiotherapy plus CTLA-4 blockade in lung cancer. TCRdb's copy holds only in-frame clones and misses some; the assay was immunoSEQ multiplex PCR. The repertoire holds some 120,000 clones, with about four fifths as singletons. This CDR3 region has 13 residues. V shed 6 bases, J shed 6 bases, and the junction held 6 bases outside the gene matches. The germline CDR1 and CDR2 sequences are SQVTM and ANQGSEA. V gene TRBV29-1 combines with J gene TRBJ1-4, with TRBD1 identical over 8 bases. The origin of this receptor is a human donor with non-small cell lung cancer that progressed on radiotherapy plus ipilimumab. Some clones in this sample may be carry-over from other donors' samples. The starting material was peripheral blood, obtained from a patient treated with radiotherapy plus ipilimumab. CDR3 DNA sequence: TGCAGCGTGTGGACAGGGATGGATGAAAAACTGTTTTTT. It specifies CSVWTGMDEKLFF. Complete variable domain (other parts from reference TRBV29-1 and TRBJ1-4): SAVISQKPSRDICQRGTSLTIQCQVDSQVTMMFWYRQQPGQSLTLIATANQGSEATYESGFVIDKFPISRPNLTFSTLTVSNMSPEDSSIYLCSVWTGMDEKLFFGSGTQLSVL.